Ten or more counts support the clone carrying this T cell receptor (beta chain). The CDR3 runs 15 residues. The germline CDR1 and CDR2 sequences are MGHRA and YSYEKL. Trimming left V 1 base short and J 5 bases short, with 9 bases between. One entry per CDR3 protein results from TCRdb running MiXCR on the 5' RACE reads. The sample has 39,000 or so distinct CDR3 sequences, approximately 7.4% seen once. This sample was included in a study of chronic HIV infection and antiretroviral therapy. The V call is TRBV4-1, the J call TRBJ1-6; D might be TRBD1 (5 bases). This TCR was sampled from an adult who had HIV and had not received antiretroviral therapy, or was an uninfected healthy control (not recorded which). The sequenced sample consisted of peripheral blood. The CDR3 is CASSQGQNDNSPLHF. The CDR3 coding sequence is TGCGCCAGCAGCCAAGGACAGAACGATAATTCACCCCTCCACTTT.